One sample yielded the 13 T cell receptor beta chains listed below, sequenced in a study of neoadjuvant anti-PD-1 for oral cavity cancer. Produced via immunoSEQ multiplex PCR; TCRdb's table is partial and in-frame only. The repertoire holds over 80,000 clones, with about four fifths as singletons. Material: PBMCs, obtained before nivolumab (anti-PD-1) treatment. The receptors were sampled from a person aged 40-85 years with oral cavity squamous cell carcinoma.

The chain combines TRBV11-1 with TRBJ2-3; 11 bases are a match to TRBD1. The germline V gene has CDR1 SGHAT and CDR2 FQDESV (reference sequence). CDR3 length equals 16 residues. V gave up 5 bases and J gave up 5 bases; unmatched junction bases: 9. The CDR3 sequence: CASSPRTGGWEDTQYF. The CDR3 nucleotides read TGTGCCAGCAGCCCCCGGACAGGGGGCTGGGAAGATACGCAGTATTTT.

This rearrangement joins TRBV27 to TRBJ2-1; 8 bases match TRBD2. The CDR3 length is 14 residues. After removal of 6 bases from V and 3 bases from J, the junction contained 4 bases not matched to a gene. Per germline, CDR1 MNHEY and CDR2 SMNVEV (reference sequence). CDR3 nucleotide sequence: TGTGCCAGCAGGGAGCGGGAGCACTACAATGAGCAGTTCTTC. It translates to CASREREHYNEQFF.

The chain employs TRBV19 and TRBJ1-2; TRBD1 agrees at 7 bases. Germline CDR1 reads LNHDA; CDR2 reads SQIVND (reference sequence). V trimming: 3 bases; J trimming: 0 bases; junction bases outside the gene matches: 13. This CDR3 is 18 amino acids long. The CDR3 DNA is TGTGCCAGTAGTATCCCCGGGACAGCTGTTCTAGCTAACTATGGCTACACCTTC. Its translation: CASSIPGTAVLANYGYTF.

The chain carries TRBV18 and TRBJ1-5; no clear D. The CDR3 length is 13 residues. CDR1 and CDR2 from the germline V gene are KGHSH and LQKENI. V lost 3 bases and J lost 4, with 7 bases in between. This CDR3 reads CASSPNQNQPQHF. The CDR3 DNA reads TGTGCCAGCTCACCTAATCAGAATCAGCCCCAGCATTTT. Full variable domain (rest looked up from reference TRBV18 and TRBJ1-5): NAGVMQNPRHLVRRRGQEARLRCSPMKGHSHVYWYRQLPEEGLKFMVYLQKENIIDESGMPKERFSAEFPKEGPSILRIQQVVRGDSAAYFCASSPNQNQPQHFGDGTRLSIL.

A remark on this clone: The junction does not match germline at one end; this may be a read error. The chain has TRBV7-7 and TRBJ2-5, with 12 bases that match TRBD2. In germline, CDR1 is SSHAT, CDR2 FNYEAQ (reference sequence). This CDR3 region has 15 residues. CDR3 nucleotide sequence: TGTGCTAGCAGCCAACTAGCGGGAGGCCAAGAGACCCAGTACTTC. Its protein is CASSQLAGGQETQYF. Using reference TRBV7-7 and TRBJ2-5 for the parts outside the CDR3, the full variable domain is GAGVSQSPRYKVTKRGQDVTLRCDPISSHATLYWYQQALGQGPEFLTYFNYEAQPDKSGLPSDRFSAERPEGSISTLTIQRTEQRDSAMYRCASSQLAGGQETQYFGPGTRLLVL.

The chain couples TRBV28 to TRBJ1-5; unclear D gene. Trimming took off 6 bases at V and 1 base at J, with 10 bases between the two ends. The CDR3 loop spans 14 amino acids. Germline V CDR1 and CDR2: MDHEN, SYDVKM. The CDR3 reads CASRSVLSNQPQHF. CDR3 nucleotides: TGTGCCAGCAGGTCAGTGCTAAGCAATCAGCCCCAGCATTTT. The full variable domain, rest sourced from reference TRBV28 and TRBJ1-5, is DVKVTQSSRYLVKRTGEKVFLECVQDMDHENMFWYRQDPGLGLRLIYFSYDVKMKEKGDIPEGYSVSREKKERFSLILESASTNQTSMYLCASRSVLSNQPQHFGDGTRLSIL.

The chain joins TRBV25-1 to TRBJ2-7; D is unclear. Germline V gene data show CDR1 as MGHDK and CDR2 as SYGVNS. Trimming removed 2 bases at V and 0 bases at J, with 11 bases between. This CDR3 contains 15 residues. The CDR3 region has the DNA TGTGCCAGCAGTGAAACCAGGTTGACCTCCTACGAGCAGTACTTC. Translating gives CASSETRLTSYEQYF.

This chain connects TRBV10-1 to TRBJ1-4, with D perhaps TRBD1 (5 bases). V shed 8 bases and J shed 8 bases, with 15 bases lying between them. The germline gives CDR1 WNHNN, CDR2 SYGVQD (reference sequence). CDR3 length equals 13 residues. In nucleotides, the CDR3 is TGCGCCAGCGCTCCGGGACGGGGAGAAAAACTGTTTTTT. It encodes CASAPGRGEKLFF.

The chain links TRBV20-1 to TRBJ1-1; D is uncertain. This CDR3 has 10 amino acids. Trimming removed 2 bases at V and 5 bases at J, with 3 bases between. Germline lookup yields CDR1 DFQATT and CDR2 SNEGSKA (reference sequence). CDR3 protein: CSARRTEAFF. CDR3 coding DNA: TGCAGTGCTAGACGGACTGAAGCTTTCTTT.

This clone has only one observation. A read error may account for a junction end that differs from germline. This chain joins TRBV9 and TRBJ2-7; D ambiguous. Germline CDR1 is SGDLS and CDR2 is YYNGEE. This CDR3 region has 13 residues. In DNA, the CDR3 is TGTGCCAGCAGTGTAGCCGGATTGGGGGAGCAGTACTTC. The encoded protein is CASSVAGLGEQYF.

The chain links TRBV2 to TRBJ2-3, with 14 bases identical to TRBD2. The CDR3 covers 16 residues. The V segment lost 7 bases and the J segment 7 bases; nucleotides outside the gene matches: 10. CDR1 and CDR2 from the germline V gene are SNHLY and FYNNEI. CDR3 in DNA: TGTGCCAGCAAGGGACTAGCGGGAGTGGTCTCAAATACGCAGTATTTT. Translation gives CASKGLAGVVSNTQYF.

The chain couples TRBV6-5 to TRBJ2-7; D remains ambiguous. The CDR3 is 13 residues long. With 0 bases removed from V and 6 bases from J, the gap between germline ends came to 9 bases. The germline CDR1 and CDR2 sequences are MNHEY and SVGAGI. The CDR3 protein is CASSYSAGFEQYF. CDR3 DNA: TGTGCCAGCAGTTACTCGGCCGGGTTCGAGCAGTACTTC.

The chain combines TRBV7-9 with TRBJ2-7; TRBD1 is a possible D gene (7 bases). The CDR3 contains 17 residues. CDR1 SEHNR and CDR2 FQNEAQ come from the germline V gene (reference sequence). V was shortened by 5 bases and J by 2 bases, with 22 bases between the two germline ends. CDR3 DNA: TGTGCCAGCAGCCCCCCCGGGCGGGACAGCAGAACCTACGAGCAGTACTTC. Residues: CASSPPGRDSRTYEQYF.